The next 16 T cell receptor beta chains were all read from a single sample in a study of regulatory T cells in long-lasting Graves disease. Noted time point: newly diagnosed GD, antithyroid drugs for less than 3 months. Scientists built the TCR library using RNA that was extracted from PBMCs. TCR beta libraries were built with iRepertoire HTBI primers and Arm-PCR of CDR3 regions. MiXCR, applied by TCRdb to the multiplex PCR reads, yields one record per CDR3 protein. This sample has fewer than 550,000 distinct CDR3 sequences, with around 16% found just once. Another study also made use of these data, one on T cells in Graves' hyperthyroidism and ophthalmopathy.

Material: peripheral blood mononuclear cells (PBMCs), obtained at new diagnosis, from a patient treated with antithyroid drugs. The source of these receptors is a woman in her forties or fifties with Graves disease.

This clonotype showed up just a few times. In DNA, the CDR3 is TGTGCCAGCAGCTTAGCAGGGGTTACTAATGAAAAACTGTTTTTT. Protein: CASSLAGVTNEKLFF. The chain couples TRBV7-9 to TRBJ1-4, with D maybe TRBD1 (5 bases). The CDR3 sequence is 15 residues long. V dropped 0 bases and J dropped 2 bases, with 7 bases sitting between them. CDR1 and CDR2 from the germline V gene are SEHNR and FQNEAQ (reference sequence).

This clonotype was observed at least ten times. The chain joins TRBV28 to TRBJ2-1; the D gene could be TRBD1 or TRBD2 (6 bases each). The CDR3 loop spans 13 amino acids. Germline CDR1 MDHEN, CDR2 SYDVKM. V lost 2 bases to trimming and J lost 10 bases, with 12 bases between them. The CDR3 is CASSLDGGREQFF. The CDR3 DNA reads as TGTGCCAGCAGTTTAGACGGGGGCCGGGAGCAGTTCTTC.

The rearrangement uses TRBV29-1 and TRBJ1-2, with no clear D. The V and J ends lost 3 bases and 8 bases respectively, with 10 bases between them. Germline values: CDR1 SQVTM, CDR2 ANQGSEA. The CDR3 has 11 residues. CDR3 in amino acids: CSVELPRGYTF. The DNA of the CDR3 is TGCAGCGTTGAGCTCCCTAGGGGCTACACCTTC.

This clonotype appeared many times. V is TRBV7-9 and J is TRBJ2-4; D not resolved. CDR1 SEHNR and CDR2 FQNEAQ come from the germline V gene (reference sequence). This CDR3 is built from 12 residues. V dropped 1 base and J dropped 6 bases, with 4 bases sitting between them. The CDR3 spells CASSLDRNIQYF. The CDR3 DNA sequence: TGTGCCAGCAGCTTAGACAGAAACATTCAGTACTTC.

The J gene is TRBJ1-6, the V gene TRBV20-1; the match to TRBD1 covers 11 bases. J was trimmed by 6 bases and V by 6 bases; bases with no gene match: 7. Germline CDR1 reads DFQATT; CDR2 reads SNEGSKA (reference sequence). CDR3 length: 15 amino acids. The CDR3 DNA sequence: TGCAGTGCCCCCTCCGGGACAGGGGGTAATTCACCCCTCCACTTT. Translation gives CSAPSGTGGNSPLHF.

This clonotype has only one observation. A much larger clonotype is one base distant, so this may be a read error. The rearrangement joins TRBV6-5 to TRBJ2-3; D is unclear. The J call is doubtful: the DNA matches TRBJ2-5 better. Germline V gene sequence: CDR1 MNHEY, CDR2 SVGAGI. The CDR3 runs to 12 residues. The CDR3 sequence is CASGYLGETQYF. CDR3 DNA sequence: TGTGCCAGCGGTTACTTAGGGGAGACCCAGTACTTC.

As regards this clonotype: A much larger clone differs from this one at a single base, so this may be a read error. V gene TRBV2 combines with J gene TRBJ2-1, with 7 bases aligning to TRBD2. Germline lookup yields CDR1 SNHLY and CDR2 FYNNEI. This CDR3 spans 15 amino acids. The CDR3, as DNA: TGTGCCAGCAGTGAAAGGGGACTAAAGTTCAATGAGCAGTCCTTC. Translation gives CASSERGLKFNEQSF. Full variable domain (rest looked up from reference TRBV2 and TRBJ2-1): EPEVTQTPSHQVTQMGQEVILRCVPISNHLYFYWYRQILGQKVEFLVSFYNNEISEKSEIFDDQFSVERPDGSNFTLKIRSTKLEDSAMYFCASSERGLKFNEQSFGPGTRLTVL.

J is TRBJ1-2 and V is TRBV6-1; no firm D call. The CDR3 runs 13 residues. The germline V gene has CDR1 MNHNS and CDR2 SASEGT. V dropped 10 bases and J dropped 3 bases, with 15 bases sitting between them. The CDR3 nucleotides are TGTGCCACCGGATTGCGATGGGACTATGGCTACACCTTC. Protein sequence: CATGLRWDYGYTF.

This clonotype was counted many times. This chain uses TRBV7-2 with TRBJ1-1; maybe TRBD1 (5 bases). From germline, CDR1 is SGHTA and CDR2 FQGNSA. V shed 1 base and J shed 0 bases, with 12 bases lying between them. The CDR3 totals 16 residues. In nucleotides, the CDR3 is TGTGCCAGCAGCTTAGGAAGGGGAGTTATGAACACTGAAGCTTTCTTT. As protein: CASSLGRGVMNTEAFF.

In this sample, this clonotype turned up many times. The chain carries TRBV30 and TRBJ1-1; 10 nucleotides align to TRBD1. The CDR3 contains 15 residues. J lost 0 bases, V lost 5 bases, and 6 bases had no gene match. The germline gives CDR1 GTSNPN, CDR2 SVGIG (reference sequence). The CDR3 spells CAWLTGTGVNTEAFF. In nucleotides, the CDR3 is TGTGCCTGGTTAACCGGGACAGGGGTGAACACTGAAGCTTTCTTT. The whole variable domain, filled in from reference TRBV30 and TRBJ1-1, reads SQTIHQWPATLVQPVGSPLSLECTVEGTSNPNLYWYRQAAGRGLQLLFYSVGIGQISSEVPQNLSASRPQDRQFILSSKKLLLSDSGFYLCAWLTGTGVNTEAFFGQGTRLTVV.

This clonotype was picked up many times. J is TRBJ2-2 and V is TRBV15; a weak D match, TRBD2 (5 bases). Germline V gene sequence: CDR1 LNHNV, CDR2 YYDKDF (reference sequence). V was shortened by 5 bases and J by 5 bases, with 6 bases between the two germline ends. The CDR3 is 12 residues long. In DNA form, the CDR3 reads TGTGCCACCAGCGAGGGTACCGGGGAGCTGTTTTTT. It translates to CATSEGTGELFF.

This clonotype occurred many times. The chain is built from TRBV18 and TRBJ2-7, with 10 bases identical to TRBD2. The CDR3 loop spans 15 amino acids. With 0 bases clipped from V and 1 base from J, the junction kept 0 bases outside the gene matches. CDR1 and CDR2 from the germline V gene are KGHSH and LQKENI. In nucleotides, the CDR3 is TGTGCCAGCTCACCACCGGGACTAGCGTCCTACGAGCAGTACTTC. Its protein is CASSPPGLASYEQYF.

The chain joins TRBV6-2 or TRBV6-3 to TRBJ2-7, with D unclear. V shed 5 bases and J shed 2 bases, with 10 bases lying between them. CDR1 and CDR2 from the germline V gene are MNHEY and SVGEGT. This CDR3 is 13 amino acids long. In nucleotides, the CDR3 is TGTGCCAGCAGTGAATGGGGTACCTACGAGCAGTACTTC. Its translation is CASSEWGTYEQYF.

The sample holds many counts of this clonotype. V gene TRBV11-3 combines with J gene TRBJ2-1, with 8 bases matching TRBD1. The CDR3 sequence is 18 residues long. Germline CDR1 and CDR2: SGHNT and YENEEA. V gave up 2 bases and J gave up 7 bases; unmatched junction bases: 16. The CDR3 protein is CASSLLAPSRGQGNEQFF. CDR3 DNA: TGTGCCAGCAGCTTACTTGCCCCATCCAGGGGGCAGGGGAATGAGCAGTTCTTC.

There are a few counts of this clonotype. The genes are TRBV19 and TRBJ1-3, with D perhaps TRBD1 (6 bases). V lost 9 bases to trimming and J lost 2 bases, with 17 bases between them. Germline loops: CDR1 LNHDA, CDR2 SQIVND (reference sequence). This CDR3 has 15 amino acids. The CDR3 DNA is TGTGCCAGCAGCCCCCCGGGGGGCACTGGAAACACCATATATTTT. Amino acids: CASSPPGGTGNTIYF.

This clonotype was recorded a few times. The chain employs TRBV30 and TRBJ2-3; 8 bases match TRBD1. V dropped 8 bases and J dropped 2; count of bases not matched to a gene: 3. This CDR3 has 12 amino acids. The V gene's germline CDR1 is GTSNPN and CDR2 SVGIG (reference sequence). The CDR3 region is CARGQATDTQYF. The CDR3 DNA sequence: TGTGCCCGGGGACAGGCCACAGATACGCAGTATTTT.